The 2 T cell receptor beta chains reported below all come from one sample, sequenced in a study of blood T cells in healthy people across ages. Primed by a sample-barcoded 5' primer and a J-beta primer mix, a second PCR proceeded for roughly 6 to 12 cycles. TCRdb re-derived calls from the 5' RACE reads in MiXCR, one entry per CDR3 protein. The sample consists of roughly 680,000 distinct CDR3 sequences, under 65% of them appearing once. Sequenced: blood. Every receptor here comes from a woman of 80 years or more in good health.

The chain combines TRBV12-3 or TRBV12-4 with TRBJ2-2, with 7 bases aligning to TRBD1. V was pared by 4 bases and J by 6 bases, with 5 bases of the junction left unmatched. The CDR3 has 14 amino acids. The CDR3 DNA sequence: TGTGCCAGCAGTTCCCAGACAGGGCCCGGGGAGCTGTTTTTT. It encodes CASSSQTGPGELFF.

This clonotype was detected once. The V gene is TRBV15, the J gene TRBJ2-7; a possible D gene is TRBD2 (6 bases). The J call may be faulty, since TRBJ2-5 better matches the DNA end. The CDR3 extends over 15 amino acids. CDR1 and CDR2 from the germline V gene are LNHNV and YYDKDF (reference sequence). As DNA, the CDR3 is TGTGCCACCAGCAGAGATCGAGGGACTTCCGGGACCCAGTACTTC. Amino acids: CATSRDRGTSGTQYF.